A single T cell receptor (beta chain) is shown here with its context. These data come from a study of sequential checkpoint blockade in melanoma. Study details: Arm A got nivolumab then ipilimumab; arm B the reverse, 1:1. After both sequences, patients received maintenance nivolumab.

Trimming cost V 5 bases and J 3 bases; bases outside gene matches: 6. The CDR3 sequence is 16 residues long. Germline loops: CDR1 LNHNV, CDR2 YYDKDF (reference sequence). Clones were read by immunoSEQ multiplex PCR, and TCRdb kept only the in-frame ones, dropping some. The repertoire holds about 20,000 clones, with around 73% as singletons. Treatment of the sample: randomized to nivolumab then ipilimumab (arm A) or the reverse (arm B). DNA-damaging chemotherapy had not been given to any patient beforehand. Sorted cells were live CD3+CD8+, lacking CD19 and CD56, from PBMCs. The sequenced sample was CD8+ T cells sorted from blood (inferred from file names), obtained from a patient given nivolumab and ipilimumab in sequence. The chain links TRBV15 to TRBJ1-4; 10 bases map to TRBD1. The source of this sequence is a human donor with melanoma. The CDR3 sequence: CATSEDRGNANEKLFF. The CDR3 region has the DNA TGTGCCACCAGCGAGGACAGGGGGAACGCTAATGAAAAACTGTTTTTT. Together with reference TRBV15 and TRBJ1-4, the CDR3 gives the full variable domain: DAMVIQNPRYQVTQFGKPVTLSCSQTLNHNVMYWYQQKSSQAPKLLFHYYDKDFNNEADTPDNFQSRRPNTSFCFLDIRSPGLGDTAMYLCATSEDRGNANEKLFFGSGTQLSVL.